What follows is one TCR beta chain and its context. These data belong to a study of blood T cell repertoires in COVID-19. The wider study: Collection of acute and convalescent COVID-19 samples took place in the United States, Italy and Spain. The cDNA or gDNA used as material had been derived from T cells, B-cell-depleted T cells, or PBMCs.

Authors' analysis steps: Counts of nucleated cells, estimated from reference gene primer amplification, were obtained. Sequencing was performed with immunoSEQ multiplex PCR; in TCRdb, only in-frame clones are kept and a portion is missing. V, J and clone size derive from that table, while D and trimming were established from the DNA sequence. The data hold roughly 250,000 clones, with roughly 86% observed a single time. The sequenced sample was peripheral blood. The receptor comes from a man in his forties who had recovered from COVID-19.

The chain's CDR3 is CASSPGQGGGYTF. The DNA of the CDR3 is TGTGCCAGCAGCCCGGGACAGGGGGGTGGCTACACCTTC. The V and J genes are TRBV7-9 and TRBJ1-2; 11 bases map to TRBD1. CDR1 is SEHNR and CDR2 is FQNEAQ in the germline V gene (reference sequence). CDR3 length: 13 amino acids. Unmatched junction bases numbered 3, after V lost 5 bases and J lost 7 bases.